One sample yielded the 10 T cell receptor beta chains listed below, sequenced in a study of blood T cell repertoires in COVID-19 (dated by TCRdb to about 2020). The library was built by means of the immunoSEQ multiplex PCR assay. The table was pulled from immuneACCESS by TCRdb, which kept in-frame rearrangements only. Such tables lose some clones; where checked, under half of the loss comes from unresolved V genes, and the rest has no known cause. Recorded for this sample are about 160,000 clones; roughly 93% of them occurred a single time. The top ten clones comprise 2% to 3% of the sample. Sequencing input: peripheral blood. The receptors derive from a man aged 18 to 29 with acute or convalescent COVID-19.

The chain has TRBV2 and TRBJ1-2, with TRBD1 identical over 9 bases. Trimming took 6 bases from V and 2 from J; bases not matched to a gene: 13. CDR1 is SNHLY and CDR2 is FYNNEI in the germline V gene. The CDR3 runs to 17 residues. The CDR3 DNA follows: TGTGCCAGCAGCGCAGAGGACAGGGGCCCCGCAAACTATGGCTACACCTTC. The encoded protein is CASSAEDRGPANYGYTF.

This chain links TRBV7-2 with TRBJ1-1, with 8 bases lining up with TRBD1. Germline V CDR1 and CDR2: SGHTA, FQGNSA. V lost 5 bases and J lost 0; bases outside the gene matches: 14. The CDR3 loop spans 18 amino acids. Written as DNA, the CDR3 is TGTGCCAGCAGCCCTCGGACAGGGACTTACAAGATGAACACTGAAGCTTTCTTT. This encodes CASSPRTGTYKMNTEAFF.

The genes are TRBV9 and TRBJ2-1, with TRBD1 as a possible D gene (6 bases). In germline, CDR1 is SGDLS, CDR2 YYNGEE. The CDR3 is made up of 16 amino acids. Trimming pared 4 bases from V and 2 bases from J, leaving 16 bases between. The DNA of the CDR3 is TGTGCCAGCAGCCCCCCGACAGGACCGGCCTACAATGAGCAGTTCTTC. Translation: CASSPPTGPAYNEQFF. Variable domain in full (rest from reference TRBV9 and TRBJ2-1): DSGVTQTPKHLITATGQRVTLRCSPRSGDLSVYWYQQSLDQGLQFLIQYYNGEERAKGNILERFSAQQFPDLHSELNLSSLELGDSALYFCASSPPTGPAYNEQFFGPGTRLTVL.

The chain is built from TRBV27 and TRBJ1-3, with 9 bases lining up with TRBD1. The CDR3 covers 17 residues. With V trimmed by 2 bases and J by 6 bases, 11 bases remained unmatched. CDR1 is MNHEY and CDR2 is SMNVEV in the germline V gene (reference sequence). CDR3 residues: CASSLPLDRGRPNTIYF. CDR3 in DNA: TGTGCCAGCAGTTTACCCTTGGACAGGGGAAGACCAAACACCATATATTTT.

The chain combines TRBV5-1 with TRBJ1-1; TRBD1 is a possible D gene (5 bases). With 4 bases removed from V and 4 bases from J, the gap between germline ends came to 11 bases. CDR3 length: 13 residues. Germline loops: CDR1 SGHRS, CDR2 YFSETQ. The CDR3 region is CASSPGWGTEAFF. The CDR3 DNA reads as TGCGCCAGCAGCCCAGGGTGGGGCACTGAAGCTTTCTTT.

The genes are TRBV5-5 and TRBJ2-7, with 12 positions matching TRBD2. The CDR3 contains 14 residues. Germline CDR1 and CDR2: SGHKS and YYEKEE (reference sequence). V lost 6 bases and J lost 4; bases outside the gene matches: 5. In nucleotides, the CDR3 is TGTGCCAGCATCAGGACTAGCGGGAAATACGAGCAGTACTTC. Translation gives CASIRTSGKYEQYF.

The chain is built from TRBV27 and TRBJ1-4; TRBD1 agrees at 10 bases. V shed 5 bases and J 4 bases; nucleotides not matched to a gene: 7. The germline V gene has CDR1 MNHEY and CDR2 SMNVEV (reference sequence). The CDR3 is made up of 16 amino acids. CDR3 sequence: CASSKGQGSGNEKLFF. DNA of the CDR3: TGTGCCAGCAGTAAGGGACAGGGGAGTGGTAATGAAAAACTGTTTTTT. Combining the CDR3 with reference TRBV27 and TRBJ1-4 gives the whole variable domain EAQVTQNPRYLITVTGKKLTVTCSQNMNHEYMSWYRQDPGLGLRQIYYSMNVEVTDKGDVPEGYKVSRKEKRNFPLILESPSPNQTSLYFCASSKGQGSGNEKLFFGSGTQLSVL.

This clone came up a few times. This sequence joins TRBV10-3 and TRBJ2-6, with 8 bases aligning to TRBD1. Germline loops: CDR1 ENHRY, CDR2 SYGVKD. The ends lost 7 bases at V and 0 bases at J; junction bases unmatched: 8. This CDR3 has 17 amino acids. CDR3 region: CAIIRTGSYSGANVLTF. CDR3 DNA sequence: TGTGCCATCATCAGGACAGGGTCCTACTCTGGGGCCAACGTCCTGACTTTC.

In this sample, this clone turned up many times. V is TRBV5-1 and J is TRBJ1-6, with no clear D. The CDR3 runs 15 residues. The germline V and J ends were trimmed by 1 base and 11 bases, with 16 bases remaining between them. Per germline, CDR1 SGHRS and CDR2 YFSETQ. Here the CDR3 reads CASSLYGGPGTPLHF. In DNA, the CDR3 is TGCGCCAGCAGCTTGTATGGCGGCCCGGGGACACCCCTCCACTTT.

A single count supports this clone. V is TRBV6-5 and J is TRBJ1-2; 10 bases are shared with TRBD1. The CDR3 covers 14 residues. Germline V lookup: CDR1 MNHEY, CDR2 SVGAGI. V lost 4 bases, J lost 4 bases, and 3 bases stayed unmatched. The CDR3 region has the DNA TGTGCCAGCAGTTCGGGACAGGGGTTCTATGGCTACACCTTC. Translation gives CASSSGQGFYGYTF.